This T cell receptor (beta chain) was sequenced in a study of T-cell reconstitution after alpha-beta-depleted transplantation in children. Preparing the TCRbeta library involved the use of unique molecular identifiers. Each CDR3 protein gets one entry after TCRdb re-called the PCR reads with MiXCR. Of around 200,000 distinct CDR3 sequences in the sample, about 6.8% were seen once. This clonotype was observed at least ten times. The material was PBMCs from the stem cell graft donor, obtained from the stem cell graft. This clonotype was obtained from a human donor who donated a stem cell graft to a child with Wiskott-Aldrich syndrome.

The DNA for the CDR3 is TGTGCCAGCAGTTTGAGACAGGGGGAGACCCAGTACTTC. Protein sequence: CASSLRQGETQYF. The chain employs TRBV12-3 or TRBV12-4 and TRBJ2-5; 8 bases are shared with TRBD1. With V trimmed by 3 bases and J by 5 bases, 2 bases remained unmatched. The CDR3 length is 13 residues.